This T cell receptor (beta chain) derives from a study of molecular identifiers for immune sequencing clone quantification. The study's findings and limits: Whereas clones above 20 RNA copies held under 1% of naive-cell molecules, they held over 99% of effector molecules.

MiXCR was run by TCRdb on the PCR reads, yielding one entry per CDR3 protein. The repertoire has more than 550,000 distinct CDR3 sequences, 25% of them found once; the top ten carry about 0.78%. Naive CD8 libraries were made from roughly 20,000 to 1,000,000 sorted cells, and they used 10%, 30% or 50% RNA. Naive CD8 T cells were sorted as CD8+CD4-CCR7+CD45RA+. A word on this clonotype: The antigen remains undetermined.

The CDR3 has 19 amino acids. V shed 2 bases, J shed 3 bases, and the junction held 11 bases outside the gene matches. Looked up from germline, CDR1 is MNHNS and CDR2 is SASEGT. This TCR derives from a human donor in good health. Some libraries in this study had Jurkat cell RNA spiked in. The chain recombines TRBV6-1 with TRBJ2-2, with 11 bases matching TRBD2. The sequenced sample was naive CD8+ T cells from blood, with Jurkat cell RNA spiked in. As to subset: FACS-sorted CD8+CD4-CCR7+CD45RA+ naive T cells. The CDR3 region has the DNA TGTGCCAGCAGTGAAAATGTGCTAGCGGGGGGATGGGACACCGGGGAGCTGTTTTTT. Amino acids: CASSENVLAGGWDTGELFF.